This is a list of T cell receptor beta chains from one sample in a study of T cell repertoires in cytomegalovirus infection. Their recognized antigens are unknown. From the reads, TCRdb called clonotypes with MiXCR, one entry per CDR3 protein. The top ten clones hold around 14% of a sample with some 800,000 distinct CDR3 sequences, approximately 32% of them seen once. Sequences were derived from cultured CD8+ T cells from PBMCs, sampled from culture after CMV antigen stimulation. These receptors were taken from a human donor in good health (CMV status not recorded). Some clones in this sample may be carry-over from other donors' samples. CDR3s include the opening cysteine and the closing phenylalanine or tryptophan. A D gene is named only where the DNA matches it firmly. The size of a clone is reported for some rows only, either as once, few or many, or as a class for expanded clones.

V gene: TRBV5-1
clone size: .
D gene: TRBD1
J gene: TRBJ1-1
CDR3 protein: CTSSLAWTEGTDTEAFF
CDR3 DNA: TGCACCAGCAGCTTGGCATGGACGGAAGGGACAGACACTGAAGCTTTCTTT

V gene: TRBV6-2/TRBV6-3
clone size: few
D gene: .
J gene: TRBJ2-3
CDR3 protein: CASSYLTRVGTDTQYF
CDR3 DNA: TGTGCCAGCAGTTACCTTACTAGAGTTGGAACAGATACGCAGTATTTT

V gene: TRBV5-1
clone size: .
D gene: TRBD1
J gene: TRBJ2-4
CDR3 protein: CASSSDRVDIQYF
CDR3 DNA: TGCGCCAGCAGCTCGGACAGGGTTGACATTCAGTACTTC

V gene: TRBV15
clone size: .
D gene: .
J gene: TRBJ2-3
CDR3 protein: CATSRAGYTDTQYF
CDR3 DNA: TGTGCCACCAGCAGAGCCGGGTACACAGATACGCAGTATTTT

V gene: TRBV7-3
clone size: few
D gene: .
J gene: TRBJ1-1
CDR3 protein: CASSLSSGANTEAFF
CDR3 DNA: TGTGCCAGCAGCTTATCATCGGGAGCGAACACTGAAGCTTTCTTT

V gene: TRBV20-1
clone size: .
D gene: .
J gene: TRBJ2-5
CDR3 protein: CSARRLQETQYF
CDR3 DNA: TGCAGTGCTAGACGGCTCCAAGAGACCCAGTACTTC

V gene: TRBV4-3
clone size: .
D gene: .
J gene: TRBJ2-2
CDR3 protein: CASSHPIHEPNTGELFF
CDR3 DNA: TGCGCCAGCAGCCACCCCATCCACGAACCAAACACCGGGGAGCTGTTTTTT

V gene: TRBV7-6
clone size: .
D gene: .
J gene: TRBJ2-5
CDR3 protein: CASSSIPLRGTHTGTSKYQETQYF
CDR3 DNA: TGTGCCAGCAGCTCAATTCCCCTCAGGGGGACTCACACTGGAACCTCGAAGTACCAAGAGACCCAGTACTTC

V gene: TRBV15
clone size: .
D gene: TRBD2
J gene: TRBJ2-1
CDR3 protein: CATSTLAGTYNEQFF
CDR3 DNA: TGTGCCACCAGCACACTAGCGGGAACCTACAATGAGCAGTTCTTC

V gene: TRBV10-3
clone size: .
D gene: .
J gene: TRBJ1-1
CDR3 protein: CAISEGYTDTEAFF
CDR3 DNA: TGTGCCATCAGTGAGGGATATACGGACACTGAAGCTTTCTTT

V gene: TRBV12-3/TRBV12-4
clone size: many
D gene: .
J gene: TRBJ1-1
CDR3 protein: CASSATWAGEHWAFF
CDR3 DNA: TGTGCCAGCAGCGCTACGTGGGCAGGAGAACACTGGGCTTTCTTT

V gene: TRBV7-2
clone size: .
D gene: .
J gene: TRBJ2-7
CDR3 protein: CASSLVSRGISYEQYF
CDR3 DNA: TGTGCCAGCAGCTTAGTTAGCAGGGGAATCTCCTACGAGCAGTACTTC

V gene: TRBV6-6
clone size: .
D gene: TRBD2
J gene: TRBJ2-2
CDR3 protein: CASSYSYSGGDTGELFF
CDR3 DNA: TGTGCCAGCAGTTACTCATATAGCGGGGGGGACACCGGGGAGCTGTTTTTT

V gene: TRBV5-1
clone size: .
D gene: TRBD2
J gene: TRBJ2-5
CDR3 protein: CASSLAVAGGEETQYF
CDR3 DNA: TGCGCCAGCAGCTTGGCGGTAGCGGGGGGAGAAGAGACCCAGTACTTC

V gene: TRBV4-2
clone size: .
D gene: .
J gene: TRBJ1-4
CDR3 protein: CASSQDGMGDQFF
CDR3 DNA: TGTGCCAGCAGCCAAGATGGGATGGGGGATCAGTTTTTT

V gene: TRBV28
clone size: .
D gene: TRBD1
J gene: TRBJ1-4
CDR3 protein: CASSETGGREKLFF
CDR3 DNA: TGTGCCAGCAGCGAAACAGGGGGCAGGGAAAAACTGTTTTTT

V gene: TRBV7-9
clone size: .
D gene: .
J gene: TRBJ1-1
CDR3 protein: CASSSRKGSGTEAFF
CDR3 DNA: TGTGCCAGCAGCTCAAGAAAGGGGAGCGGCACTGAAGCTTTCTTT

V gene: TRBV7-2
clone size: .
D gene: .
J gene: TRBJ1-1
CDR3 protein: CASSWGGGAEAFF
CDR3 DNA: TGTGCCAGCAGCTGGGGGGGGGGTGCTGAAGCTTTCTTT

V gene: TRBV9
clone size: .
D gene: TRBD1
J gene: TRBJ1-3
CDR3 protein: CASNRGQGSGNTIYF
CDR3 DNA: TGTGCCAGCAACAGAGGACAGGGCTCTGGAAACACCATATATTTT

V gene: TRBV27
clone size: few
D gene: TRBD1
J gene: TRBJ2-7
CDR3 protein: CASSFHNRGEQYF
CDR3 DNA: TGTGCCAGCAGTTTCCATAACAGGGGCGAGCAGTACTTC

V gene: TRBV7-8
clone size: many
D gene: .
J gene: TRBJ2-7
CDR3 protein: CASSSHQGTRPYEQYF
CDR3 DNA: TGTGCCAGCAGCTCGCATCAGGGGACGAGACCCTACGAGCAGTACTTC

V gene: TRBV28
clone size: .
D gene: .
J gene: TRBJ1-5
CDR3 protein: CASSFSQPVYNQPQHF
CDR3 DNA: TGTGCCAGCAGTTTTTCGCAGCCCGTATACAATCAGCCCCAGCATTTT

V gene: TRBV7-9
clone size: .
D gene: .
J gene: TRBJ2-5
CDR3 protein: CASSLEAGTETQYF
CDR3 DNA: TGTGCCAGCAGCTTAGAGGCGGGGACGGAGACCCAGTACTTC

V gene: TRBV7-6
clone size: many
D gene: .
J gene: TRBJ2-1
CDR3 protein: CASSLFGSVDEQFF
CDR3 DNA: TGTGCCAGCAGCTTATTTGGGTCCGTCGATGAGCAGTTCTTC

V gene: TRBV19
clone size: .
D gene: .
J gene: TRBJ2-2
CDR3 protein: CASSPGMNTGELFF
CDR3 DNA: TGTGCCAGTAGTCCGGGGATGAACACCGGGGAGCTGTTTTTT

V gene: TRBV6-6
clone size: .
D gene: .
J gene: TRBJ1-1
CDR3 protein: CASRDSTGNTEAFF
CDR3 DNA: TGTGCCAGCAGGGATAGTACCGGCAACACTGAAGCTTTCTTT

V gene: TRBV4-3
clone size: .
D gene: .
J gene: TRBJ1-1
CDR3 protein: CASSQPDLETEAFF
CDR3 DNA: TGCGCCAGCAGCCAGCCCGACTTGGAAACTGAAGCTTTCTTT

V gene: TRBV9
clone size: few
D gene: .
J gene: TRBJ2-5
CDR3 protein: CASSVEGLARGETQYF
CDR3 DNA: TGTGCCAGCAGCGTAGAGGGGTTAGCCCGTGGTGAGACCCAGTACTTC

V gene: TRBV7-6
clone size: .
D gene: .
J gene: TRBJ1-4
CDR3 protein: CASSGTVGEELFF
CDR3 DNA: TGTGCCAGCAGCGGGACTGTAGGGGAGGAACTGTTTTTT

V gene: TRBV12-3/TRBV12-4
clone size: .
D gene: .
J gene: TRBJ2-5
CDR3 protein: CASTPPGVKTQYF
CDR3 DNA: TGTGCCAGCACCCCCCCGGGGGTAAAGACCCAGTACTTC

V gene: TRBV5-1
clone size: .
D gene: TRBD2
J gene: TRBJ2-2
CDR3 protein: CASSLSSSGANGGELFF
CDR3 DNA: TGCGCCAGCAGCTTGTCTTCTAGCGGGGCTAACGGCGGGGAGCTGTTTTTT

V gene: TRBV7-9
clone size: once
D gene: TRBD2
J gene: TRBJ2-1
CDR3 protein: CASSLVAGGPVNEQFF
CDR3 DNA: TGTGCCAGCAGCCTTGTAGCGGGGGGGCCGGTCAATGAGCAGTTCTTC

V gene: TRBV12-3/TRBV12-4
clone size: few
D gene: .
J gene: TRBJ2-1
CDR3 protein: CASSLTPANEQFF
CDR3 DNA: TGTGCCAGCAGTTTAACCCCGGCAAATGAGCAGTTCTTC

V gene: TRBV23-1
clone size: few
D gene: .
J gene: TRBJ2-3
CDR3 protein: CASSPPRGGTDTQYF
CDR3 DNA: TGCGCCAGCAGTCCTCCGCGGGGAGGCACAGATACGCAGTATTTT

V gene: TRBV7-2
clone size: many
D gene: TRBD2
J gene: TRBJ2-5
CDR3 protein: CASSPWGGLQETQYF
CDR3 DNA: TGTGCCAGCAGTCCATGGGGGGGTCTTCAAGAGACCCAGTACTTC

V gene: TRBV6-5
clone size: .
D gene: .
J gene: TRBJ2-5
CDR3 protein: CAPPWGVRKTQYF
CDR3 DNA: TGTGCCCCCCCATGGGGGGTTAGGAAGACCCAGTACTTC

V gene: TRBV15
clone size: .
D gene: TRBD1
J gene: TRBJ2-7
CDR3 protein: CATSRPDRGLWDEQYF
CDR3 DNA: TGTGCCACCAGCAGACCTGACAGGGGGCTTTGGGACGAGCAGTACTTC

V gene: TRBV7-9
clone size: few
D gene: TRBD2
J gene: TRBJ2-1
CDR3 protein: CASSPVAGGFFDEQFF
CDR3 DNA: TGTGCCAGCAGCCCCGTAGCGGGGGGGTTTTTCGATGAGCAGTTCTTC

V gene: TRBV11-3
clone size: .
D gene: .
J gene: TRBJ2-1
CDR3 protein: CASSLEGTVINNEQFF
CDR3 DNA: TGTGCCAGCAGCTTAGAAGGTACCGTGATAAACAATGAGCAGTTCTTC

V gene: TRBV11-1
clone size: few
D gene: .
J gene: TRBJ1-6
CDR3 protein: CASSPSRRTSSYNSPLHF
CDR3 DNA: TGTGCCAGCAGCCCCAGTCGACGGACGAGCTCCTATAATTCACCCCTCCACTTT

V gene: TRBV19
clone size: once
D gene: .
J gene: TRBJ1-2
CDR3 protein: CASSARDKGLNNYGYTF
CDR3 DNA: TGTGCCAGTAGTGCCCGGGACAAGGGCCTAAACAACTATGGCTACACCTTC

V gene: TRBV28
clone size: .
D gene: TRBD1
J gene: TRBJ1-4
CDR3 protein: CASSLSWDRPATNEKLFF
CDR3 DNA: TGTGCCAGCAGTTTAAGCTGGGACAGACCTGCAACTAATGAAAAACTGTTTTTT

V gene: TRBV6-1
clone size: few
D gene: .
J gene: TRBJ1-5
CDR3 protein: CASSEASGEYQPQHF
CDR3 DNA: TGTGCCAGCAGTGAAGCGTCAGGGGAATATCAGCCCCAGCATTTT